The 12 T cell receptor beta chains below were found in one sample sequenced in a study of T cell repertoires in cytomegalovirus infection. Their cognate antigens are unknown. TCRdb analysed the reads with MiXCR anew, one entry per CDR3 protein. The sample has under 130,000 distinct CDR3 sequences, under 45% seen once; the top ten hold roughly 70%. This specimen was CD8+ T cells from cultured PBMCs, taken from culture after CMV antigen stimulation. The receptors come from a human donor in good health (CMV status not recorded). Some clones in this sample may be carry-over from other donors' samples.

Only a few counts were recorded for this clonotype. The V gene is TRBV6-5, the J gene TRBJ2-5; tentatively, D is TRBD1 or TRBD2 (5 bases each). V was trimmed by 1 base and J by 3 bases, leaving 15 bases between them. The CDR3 covers 16 residues. The germline gives CDR1 MNHEY, CDR2 SVGAGI. The CDR3 coding sequence is TGTGCCAGCAGTTACTTTATCGGGGCAGGTGAAGAGACCCAGTACTTC. Protein sequence: CASSYFIGAGEETQYF.

About this clonotype: Its ends do not fully match the called genes, so a read error is possible. The chain carries TRBV4-1 and TRBJ2-3, with 13 bases aligning to TRBD2. The germline V gene has CDR1 MGHRA and CDR2 YSYEKL. The CDR3 covers 18 residues. CDR3 residues: CASSQEGGLAGRTDTQYF. The CDR3 DNA follows: TGTGCCAGCAGCCAAGAAGGGGGACTAGCGGGGCGCACAGATACGCAGTATTTT.

This clonotype was seen a few times. J is TRBJ2-5 and V is TRBV7-9; D is tentatively TRBD1 or TRBD2 (6 bases each). From germline, CDR1 is SEHNR and CDR2 FQNEAQ (reference sequence). CDR3 length: 13 amino acids. V was cut by 3 bases and J by 12 bases, with 17 bases left in between. The chain's CDR3 is CASSLNSGGEKYF. As DNA, the CDR3 is TGTGCCAGCAGCTTGAACTCCGGGGGCGAAAAGTACTTC.

This sequence joins TRBV12-3 or TRBV12-4 and TRBJ1-2; D ambiguous. The CDR3 is 14 amino acids. The V gene lost 6 bases and the J gene lost 6 bases, with 17 bases spanning the gap. The CDR3 DNA reads TGTGCCAGCAGCCCCACCCTATCCACCCATGGCTACACCTTC. Translating gives CASSPTLSTHGYTF.

The chain joins TRBV7-9 to TRBJ2-7; D is possibly TRBD1 (5 bases). This CDR3 is 13 amino acids long. Trimming shortened V by 10 bases and J by 6 bases, and 19 bases separated the two germline ends. The V gene's germline CDR1 is SEHNR and CDR2 FQNEAQ (reference sequence). The CDR3 DNA reads as TGTGCCACCGGATTGGGCCTCAGGGCCGAGCAGTACTTC. It specifies CATGLGLRAEQYF.

The chain uses TRBV7-9 and TRBJ2-5, with 11 bases aligning to TRBD1. Trimming at V came to 4 bases and at J to 4 bases, leaving 8 bases not matched to a gene. CDR1 SEHNR and CDR2 FQNEAQ come from the germline V gene (reference sequence). CDR3 length equals 16 residues. The CDR3 reads CASSSRDRGFGETQYF. CDR3 sequence (DNA): TGTGCCAGCAGCTCGCGGGACAGGGGGTTCGGAGAGACCCAGTACTTC.

The J gene is TRBJ1-1, the V gene TRBV18, with D hard to call. Germline V gene sequence: CDR1 KGHSH, CDR2 LQKENI. This CDR3 spans 13 amino acids. V was shortened by 3 bases and J by 4 bases, with 9 bases between the two germline ends. The CDR3 region is CASSPGSVTEAFF. The CDR3 DNA reads TGTGCCAGCTCACCGGGGTCGGTCACTGAAGCTTTCTTT. Together with reference TRBV18 and TRBJ1-1, the CDR3 gives the full variable domain: NAGVMQNPRHLVRRRGQEARLRCSPMKGHSHVYWYRQLPEEGLKFMVYLQKENIIDESGMPKERFSAEFPKEGPSILRIQQVVRGDSAAYFCASSPGSVTEAFFGQGTRLTVV.

The chain joins TRBV7-4 to TRBJ1-1; no definite D call. Trimming left V 2 bases short and J 3 bases short, with 7 bases between. From germline, CDR1 is SGHVT and CDR2 SQSDAQ. There are 13 residues in the CDR3. The CDR3 sequence: CASSLLGDTEAFF. CDR3 in DNA: TGTGCCAGCAGCTTATTAGGCGACACTGAAGCTTTCTTT.

The CDR3 spells CASRIGGSNQPQHF. The CDR3 DNA follows: TGTGCCAGCAGGATTGGGGGCAGCAATCAGCCCCAGCATTTT. This sequence joins TRBV12-3 or TRBV12-4 and TRBJ1-5; a weak D match, TRBD1 (6 bases). The CDR3 has 14 amino acids. V gave up 6 bases and J gave up 1 base, with 10 bases separating them.

The V gene is TRBV4-1, the J gene TRBJ2-1; no clear D. The CDR3 contains 14 residues. Per germline, CDR1 MGHRA and CDR2 YSYEKL. Trimming removed 0 bases at V and 5 bases at J, with 8 bases between. CDR3 protein: CASSQDWNNNEQFF. CDR3 sequence (DNA): TGCGCCAGCAGCCAAGATTGGAATAACAATGAGCAGTTCTTC.

The chain recombines TRBV29-1 with TRBJ2-7; a possible D gene is TRBD2 (6 bases). The CDR3 totals 12 residues. The germline V and J ends were trimmed by 4 bases and 2 bases, with 9 bases remaining between them. Germline V lookup: CDR1 SQVTM, CDR2 ANQGSEA. In DNA, the CDR3 is TGCAGCGTTGGGGACTCACCCTACGAGCAGTACTTC. Its protein product is CSVGDSPYEQYF.

This clonotype has just a few counts. This chain uses TRBV5-6 with TRBJ2-1; 9 bases are a match to TRBD1. The germline gives CDR1 SGHDT, CDR2 YYEEEE. The J segment lost 2 bases and the V segment lost 0 bases, leaving 3 bases of the junction unmatched. The CDR3 runs 16 residues. This chain's CDR3 is CASSLDGDRAYNEQFF. In DNA form, the CDR3 reads TGTGCCAGCAGCTTGGATGGGGACAGGGCCTACAATGAGCAGTTCTTC. The whole variable domain, remainder taken from reference TRBV5-6 and TRBJ2-1, is DAGVTQSPTHLIKTRGQQVTLRCSPKSGHDTVSWYQQALGQGPQFIFQYYEEEERQRGNFPDRFSGHQFPNYSSELNVNALLLGDSALYLCASSLDGDRAYNEQFFGPGTRLTVL.